This T cell receptor beta chain was captured in a study of blood T cells in healthy people across ages. At the level of the study: Per two T cells, about one barcoded beta molecule was captured through template switching.

General study points: Diversity estimated from one million T cells was considered an underestimate.

Combining a sample-barcoded 5' primer with a J-beta primer mix, a second PCR ran for 7 to 11 cycles. TCRdb reanalysed the 5' RACE reads using MiXCR and keeps one entry per CDR3 protein. The sample contains about 1.5 million distinct CDR3 sequences, approximately 38% of which appear only once. The ends lost 2 bases at V and 4 bases at J; junction bases unmatched: 9. The CDR3 runs to 16 residues. CDR1 is MNHEY, CDR2 SVGEGT, per germline. On this clonotype itself: The antigen remains unidentified.

This sequence joins TRBV6-2 or TRBV6-3 and TRBJ2-3, with TRBD2 matching over 7 bases. This receptor was obtained from a woman aged 18-29 years in good health. The sequenced material came from blood. The CDR3 protein is CASSYEAGRLADTQYF. The CDR3, as DNA: TGTGCCAGCAGTTACGAAGCGGGGCGATTAGCAGATACGCAGTATTTT.